The 9 T cell receptor beta chains presented below share a single source sample, sequenced in a study of blood T cell repertoires in COVID-19. The repertoire was sequenced with immunoSEQ multiplex PCR; TCRdb's copy has only in-frame clones and lacks some. The data show around 290,000 clones, with 89% seen just once and approximately 1.5% held by the top ten. Sequenced sample: PBMCs or T cells enriched from blood (not recorded which). These receptors all stem from a woman in her 40s who had recovered from COVID-19.

V usage is TRBV7-6 and J usage is TRBJ2-1; 8 bases line up with TRBD2. Looked up from germline, CDR1 is SGHVS and CDR2 is FNYEAQ. J lost 8 bases, V lost 5 bases, and 11 bases had no gene match. This CDR3 contains 15 residues. CDR3 DNA: TGTGCCAGCAGCCCACCGGGACTAGGGGGGGATGAGCAGTTCTTC. It translates to CASSPPGLGGDEQFF.

The rearrangement joins TRBV2 to TRBJ1-2; no firm D call. Trimming shortened V by 2 bases and J by 2 bases, and 9 bases separated the two germline ends. The CDR3 has 14 residues. The germline V gene has CDR1 SNHLY and CDR2 FYNNEI. The DNA for the CDR3 is TGTGCCAGCAGTGAACAACAGTCGAACTATGGCTACACCTTC. Its protein product is CASSEQQSNYGYTF.

The rearrangement joins TRBV9 to TRBJ1-3; no clear D. CDR3 length: 16 amino acids. Trimming removed 0 bases from V and 2 bases from J, with 12 bases in between. Germline CDR1 SGDLS, CDR2 YYNGEE. The CDR3 spells CASSVATRTAGNTIYF. CDR3 bases: TGTGCCAGCAGCGTAGCTACGCGGACTGCTGGAAACACCATATATTTT.

The chain carries TRBV6-1 and TRBJ1-2; the D gene is possibly TRBD1 (5 bases). Trimming stripped 2 bases from V and 4 bases from J, with 8 bases between. Germline V gene lookup returns CDR1 MNHNS and CDR2 SASEGT. The CDR3 runs to 13 residues. CDR3 residues: CASSENRPYGYTF. The CDR3 region has the DNA TGTGCCAGCAGTGAAAACAGGCCCTATGGCTACACCTTC.

The chain recombines TRBV4-2 with TRBJ2-1; D gene unclear. The length of the CDR3 is 15 residues. From germline, CDR1 is LGHNA and CDR2 YNFKEQ. Trimming stripped 0 bases from V and 1 base from J, with 7 bases between. The CDR3 DNA sequence: TGTGCCAGCAGCCAAGAGACTGGATCCTACAATGAGCAGTTCTTC. Its protein product is CASSQETGSYNEQFF.

This rearrangement joins TRBV27 to TRBJ2-1; 11 bases are a match to TRBD2. Germline V gene sequence: CDR1 MNHEY, CDR2 SMNVEV (reference sequence). This CDR3 comprises 16 residues. The V gene end was trimmed by 5 bases and the J gene end by 6 bases; junction bases not matched to a gene: 9. The CDR3 sequence: CASSPLGSGRVNEQFF. CDR3 sequence (DNA): TGTGCCAGCAGTCCCCTGGGTAGCGGGAGGGTCAATGAGCAGTTCTTC.

The rearrangement links TRBV9 to TRBJ1-2; D possibly corresponds to TRBD1 (6 bases). Trimming removed 3 bases at V and 7 bases at J, with 22 bases between. In germline, CDR1 is SGDLS, CDR2 YYNGEE. The CDR3 consists of 16 residues. CDR3 sequence: CASSDDRRGQTRGYTF. The CDR3 DNA reads as TGTGCCAGCAGCGACGACCGAAGGGGACAAACGCGTGGCTACACCTTC.

The count of this clone is one. The V gene is TRBV27, the J gene TRBJ2-3; D gene uncertain. Germline CDR1 and CDR2: MNHEY and SMNVEV (reference sequence). The CDR3 runs to 13 residues. V lost 6 bases and J lost 1, with 8 bases in between. The CDR3 nucleotides are TGTGCCAGCAGGCCGCTAGGCACAGATACGCAGTATTTT. Translating it yields CASRPLGTDTQYF.

The CDR3, as DNA: TGTGCTAGTGGTTTATCGCGGGGGGCGGACAATGAGCAGTTCTTC. It codes for CASGLSRGADNEQFF. V usage is TRBV12-5 and J usage is TRBJ2-1; 8 nucleotides match TRBD2. Germline values: CDR1 LGHNT, CDR2 FRNRAP. CDR3 length: 15 amino acids. Trimming removed 3 bases from V and 5 bases from J; junction bases left unmatched: 6.